This TCR beta chain was sequenced for a study of blood T cell repertoires in COVID-19 (TCRdb year 2020). About the full investigation: Samples from collaborators originated in the United States, Italy and Spain and spanned both the acute and convalescent phases of COVID-19. The prospective study material was composed of cDNA or gDNA derived from T cells, B-cell-depleted T cells, or PBMCs. The dataset comprised deeply sampled blood TCRbeta repertoires from subjects exposed to, actively infected with, or recovered from COVID-19. The repertoires were released in a freely available public database meant as a resource for research on the immune response to SARS-CoV-2. Samples came from the ongoing ImmuneRACE study (first 160 participants) plus 1,254 subjects from 6 global collaborators. A de-identified subject ID, COVID-19 status, age in years and sex were almost always included in the sample metadata. Where available, HLA class I and class II types were taken from metadata supplied by the sample provider and were not determined by assay-based typing. General findings and caveats noted by the study authors: The amount of clinical and demographic metadata varied by source and participant and was provided uncurated.

The collaborating institutions used their own protocols to collect whole blood in K2EDTA tubes. For TCRbeta analysis, collaborator samples were shipped as frozen whole blood, as isolated PBMCs, or as DNA extracted from either sample type. TCRbeta CDR3 regions were amplified from genomic DNA by means of the immunoSEQ Assay, a bias-controlled multiplex PCR. The study's own analysis went as follows. Within the assay, amplification of reference gene primers was used to estimate how many nucleated cells each sample contained. To quantify the absolute abundance of each unique TCRbeta CDR3 rearrangement, sequence reads were collapsed and filtered. For each sample, productive Simpson clonality was calculated as the square root of Simpson's diversity index over productive rearrangements. Imported from immuneACCESS, the table was reduced by TCRdb to in-frame sequences with V and J called. These copies leave out some clones; in studies compared against another copy, an unresolved V gene accounts for under half, and the cause of the remainder is not known. The V and J calls and clone size come from that table; D and trimming were worked out from the DNA. The sample table records around 72,000 clones; 82% of these occur just once. Around 20% of the sample goes to the ten largest clones.

In this sample, this clone turned up a few times. No cognate antigen has been identified for it. Per-base qualities were not stored, and no clone one base away is much larger. The CDR3, from cysteine to phenylalanine, totals 16 residues. Only CDR3 DNA is held: 48 bases, read in frame from base 1. CDR1 and CDR2 are drawn from the germline V gene (reference sequence): SEHNR, FQNEAQ. Relative to germline, V is missing 0 bases and J is missing 4 bases, with 3 bases of the junction outside any gene match. Specimen: peripheral blood. The sequence was collected from a human donor in a cohort sampled during active COVID-19. The chain is assembled from TRBV7-9 and TRBJ2-6, with 7 bases matching TRBD2. The CDR3 loop reads CASSLAGGDGANVLTF. The DNA sequence follows: TGTGCCAGCAGCTTAGCGGGAGGGGACGGGGCCAACGTCCTGACTTTC. Here the CDR3 is joined to the reference TRBV7-9 and TRBJ2-6 genes, and the full variable domain is: DTGVSQNPRHKITKRGQNVTFRCDPISEHNRLYWYRQTLGQGPEFLTYFQNEAQLEKSRLLSDRFSAERPKGSFSTLEIQRTEQGDSAMYLCASSLAGGDGANVLTFGAGSRLTVL.